A single sample gave rise to the 29 T cell receptor beta chains below, sequenced in a study of OX40 agonist ivuxolimab in advanced cancers. The repertoire was sequenced with immunoSEQ multiplex PCR; TCRdb's copy has only in-frame clones and lacks some. Of approximately 35,000 clones listed, around four fifths were seen once; the top ten hold around 10%. Sequenced here: CD4+ or CD8+ T cells sorted from blood, sampled in a trial of the OX40 agonist ivuxolimab. These receptors all stem from an adult with an advanced solid tumor such as melanoma, head and neck, liver or kidney cancer.

V usage is TRBV7-9 and J usage is TRBJ1-1; TRBD1 matches at 10 bases. CDR1 is SEHNR and CDR2 is FQNEAQ in the germline V gene (reference sequence). V was pared by 5 bases and J by 6 bases, with 9 bases of the junction left unmatched. This CDR3 spans 15 amino acids. The CDR3 region has the DNA TGTGCCAGCAGCCGTACGACAGGGGGCGCGCCTGAAGCTTTCTTT. It yields the protein CASSRTTGGAPEAFF.

The rearrangement links TRBV7-3 to TRBJ2-6; D gene uncertain. This CDR3 region has 14 residues. Trimming cost V 5 bases and J 0 bases, with 5 bases left between them. The germline V gene encodes CDR1 SGHTA and CDR2 FQGTGA. As DNA, the CDR3 is TGTGCCAGCAGCCGGTCCTCTGGGGCCAACGTCCTGACTTTC. Amino acids: CASSRSSGANVLTF.

The V gene is TRBV14, the J gene TRBJ2-7; D is ambiguous. Trimming removed 4 bases from V and 0 bases from J, with 7 bases in between. There are 13 residues in the CDR3. Germline CDR1 and CDR2: SGHDN and FVKESK. The CDR3 DNA sequence: TGTGCCAGCAGCCGCGGCAACTCCTACGAGCAGTACTTC. It encodes CASSRGNSYEQYF.

The genes are TRBV6-6 and TRBJ1-4; D is uncertain. The CDR3 consists of 12 residues. CDR1 and CDR2 from the germline V gene are MNHNY and SVGAGI (reference sequence). Trimming cost V 8 bases and J 3 bases, with 7 bases left between them. This CDR3 reads CASSDPNEKLFF. CDR3 bases: TGTGCCAGCTCAGACCCTAATGAAAAACTGTTTTTT.

CDR3 region: CASSEALGQVTSEAFF. The CDR3 DNA reads as TGTGCCAGCAGTGAAGCGCTTGGGCAGGTTACTTCTGAAGCTTTCTTT. The rearrangement uses TRBV2 and TRBJ1-1; unclear D gene. Germline V gives CDR1 SNHLY, CDR2 FYNNEI. V was shortened by 0 bases and J by 6 bases, with 17 bases between the two germline ends. CDR3 length: 16 amino acids.

V gene TRBV30 combines with J gene TRBJ2-3, with 7 bases aligning to TRBD2. This CDR3 spans 14 amino acids. After removal of 4 bases from V and 0 bases from J, the junction contained 4 bases not matched to a gene. CDR1 and CDR2 from the germline V gene are GTSNPN and SVGIG (reference sequence). CDR3 coding DNA: TGTGCCTGGAAGGAAGCGGGAAGCACAGATACGCAGTATTTT. It encodes CAWKEAGSTDTQYF.

The genes are TRBV7-9 and TRBJ1-4, with D possibly matching TRBD1 (5 bases). CDR3 length: 13 amino acids. V was shortened by 3 bases and J by 10 bases, with 12 bases between the two germline ends. CDR1 is SEHNR, CDR2 FQNEAQ, per germline (reference sequence). The CDR3 region is CASSLIRGRKLFF. The CDR3 DNA reads TGTGCCAGCAGCTTGATCCGGGGCAGAAAACTGTTTTTT.

By sample fraction, this clone is medium-sized. This chain connects TRBV29-1 to TRBJ1-6; D call uncertain. Looked up from germline, CDR1 is SQVTM and CDR2 is ANQGSEA. V was trimmed by 4 bases and J by 5 bases, leaving 3 bases between them. The CDR3 is made up of 11 amino acids. Here the CDR3 DNA reads TGCAGCGTTGGGGATAATTCACCCCTCCACTTT. Residues: CSVGDNSPLHF.

This clone was seen a single time. The chain is built from TRBV21-1 and TRBJ1-4; the table calls TRBD1, which could not be checked here. TRBV21-1 is a documented pseudogene. The CDR3 runs to 15 residues. CDR3 in amino acids: CASNKRDRSNEKLFF. The CDR3 DNA is TGTGCCAGCAACAAACGTGACAGAAGTAATGAAAAACTGTTTTTT.

The J gene is TRBJ1-1, the V gene TRBV6-1; D ambiguous. Trimming stripped 7 bases from V and 7 bases from J, with 13 bases between. The germline CDR1 and CDR2 sequences are MNHNS and SASEGT. This CDR3 is built from 12 residues. The CDR3 sequence is CASIREFGEAFF. CDR3 coding DNA: TGTGCCAGCATTAGGGAATTCGGTGAAGCTTTCTTT.

The count of this clone is one. The chain uses TRBV19 and TRBJ1-4; the D is unclear. Deletions cut 7 bases from V and 0 bases from J, with 9 bases between. The CDR3 is made up of 14 amino acids. The germline CDR1 and CDR2 sequences are LNHDA and SQIVND (reference sequence). The CDR3 DNA sequence: TGTGCCAGTACCTCAATTGCAACTAATGAAAAACTGTTTTTT. Translating it yields CASTSIATNEKLFF.

CDR3 sequence reads: CASSHPAGGNTIYF. The CDR3 DNA sequence: TGCGCCAGCAGCCACCCAGCAGGGGGAAACACCATATATTTT. The rearrangement joins TRBV4-1 to TRBJ1-3, with D possibly being TRBD1 (5 bases). The CDR3 is 14 residues long. Deletions cut 3 bases from V and 4 bases from J, with 10 bases between. The germline CDR1 and CDR2 sequences are MGHRA and YSYEKL.

This rearrangement joins TRBV5-6 to TRBJ2-1, with 7 bases matching TRBD1. The CDR3 sequence is 16 residues long. Germline loops: CDR1 SGHDT, CDR2 YYEEEE. Losses at the gene ends were 3 bases for V and 5 bases for J; bases not matched to a gene: 11. CDR3 in DNA: TGTGCCAGCAGCTCACTACAGGGGATGTGGGACAATGAGCAGTTCTTC. This gives the protein CASSSLQGMWDNEQFF.

The rearrangement uses TRBV7-2 and TRBJ1-3; no definite D call. The CDR3 covers 13 residues. The germline V gene encodes CDR1 SGHTA and CDR2 FQGNSA. V lost 1 base and J 12 bases, leaving 13 bases between the germline ends. The CDR3 sequence: CASSLGLGSVIYF. For the CDR3, the DNA is TGTGCCAGCAGCTTAGGGCTGGGAAGCGTCATATATTTT.

The chain is built from TRBV29-1 and TRBJ2-1, with D possibly matching TRBD2 (6 bases). Trimming took 5 bases from V and 1 from J, leaving 15 bases between them. CDR1 is SQVTM and CDR2 is ANQGSEA in the germline V gene. This CDR3 contains 15 residues. CDR3 nucleotide sequence: TGCAGCGTTCACGGACGGGAGAAATCCTACAATGAGCAGTTCTTC. It yields the protein CSVHGREKSYNEQFF.

This chain uses TRBV5-4 with TRBJ1-2; maybe TRBD1 (5 bases). This CDR3 has 14 residues. The germline CDR1 and CDR2 sequences are SGHNT and YYREEE (reference sequence). Trimming shortened V by 0 bases and J by 3 bases, and 9 bases separated the two germline ends. The CDR3 DNA is TGTGCCAGCAGCTTGGTCGGGGACCACTATGGCTACACCTTC. Its protein is CASSLVGDHYGYTF. Combining the CDR3 with reference TRBV5-4 and TRBJ1-2 gives the whole variable domain ETGVTQSPTHLIKTRGQQVTLRCSSQSGHNTVSWYQQALGQGPQFIFQYYREEENGRGNFPPRFSGLQFPNYSSELNVNALELDDSALYLCASSLVGDHYGYTFGSGTRLTVV.

This chain uses TRBV6-1 with TRBJ1-2; 9 bases line up with TRBD1. This CDR3 is built from 13 residues. J lost 9 bases, V lost 5 bases, and 7 bases had no gene match. CDR1 and CDR2 from the germline V gene are MNHNS and SASEGT. The CDR3: CASSNTGTGSYTF. The CDR3 DNA is TGTGCCAGCAGTAACACCGGGACAGGGAGCTACACCTTC.

In its sample, this clone was seen a few times. The chain couples TRBV5-4 to TRBJ1-2; 8 bases align to TRBD1. Germline V gene lookup returns CDR1 SGHNT and CDR2 YYREEE (reference sequence). V was clipped by 4 bases and J by 3 bases; unmatched bases: 2. CDR3 length: 13 residues. The CDR3 DNA follows: TGTGCCAGCAGCAAGACAGGGGACTATGGCTACACCTTC. Translated: CASSKTGDYGYTF.

CDR3 residues: CASSLEGSDEKLFF. CDR3 nucleotides: TGTGCCAGCAGCTTGGAGGGCTCGGATGAAAAACTGTTTTTT. This chain links TRBV5-4 with TRBJ1-4; D unclear. Germline CDR1 and CDR2: SGHNT and YYREEE (reference sequence). Trimming took 0 bases from V and 6 from J, leaving 9 bases between them. The CDR3 spans 14 residues.

The chain is built from TRBV19 and TRBJ1-1; weak D call: TRBD1 (5 bases). Deletions cut 4 bases from V and 13 bases from J, with 28 bases between. Germline values: CDR1 LNHDA, CDR2 SQIVND (reference sequence). The CDR3 totals 16 residues. CDR3 residues: CASSSGGGVQASSVFF. CDR3 bases: TGTGCCAGTAGTAGCGGTGGTGGTGTACAGGCTTCTTCTGTTTTCTTT.

The chain recombines TRBV19 with TRBJ2-7; D is unclear. The CDR3 has 13 residues. The germline V and J ends were trimmed by 3 bases and 1 base, with 7 bases remaining between them. The germline gives CDR1 LNHDA, CDR2 SQIVND (reference sequence). The CDR3 here is CASSIYPSYEQYF. The DNA for the CDR3 is TGTGCCAGTAGTATTTATCCTTCCTACGAGCAGTACTTC.

The V gene is TRBV5-6, the J gene TRBJ1-1; weak D call: TRBD1 (6 bases). The V end lost 0 bases, the J end lost 5 bases, and 8 bases lay between the germline ends. The CDR3 totals 13 residues. Germline V gene lookup returns CDR1 SGHDT and CDR2 YYEEEE. The CDR3 here is CASSLGQATEAFF. Written as DNA, the CDR3 is TGTGCCAGCAGCTTGGGACAGGCAACTGAAGCTTTCTTT.

The rearrangement links TRBV6-5 to TRBJ1-6; no definite D call. Trimming took off 0 bases at V and 7 bases at J, with 10 bases between the two ends. This CDR3 contains 15 residues. Germline CDR1 is MNHEY and CDR2 is SVGAGI. The CDR3, as DNA: TGTGCCAGCAGTTACTCTTCCAGTACCAATTCACCCCTCCACTTT. This translates into CASSYSSSTNSPLHF.

V is TRBV10-3 and J is TRBJ1-2; tentative D call: TRBD1 (6 bases). CDR1 is ENHRY and CDR2 is SYGVKD in the germline V gene. This CDR3 comprises 11 residues. Trimming removed 11 bases at V and 2 bases at J, with 9 bases between. DNA for the CDR3: TGTGCCGCCCAGGGGAACTATGGCTACACCTTC. It specifies CAAQGNYGYTF.

This sequence joins TRBV6-8 and TRBJ1-1; 10 nucleotides agree with TRBD1. The CDR3 is made up of 17 amino acids. V lost 6 bases and J lost 0; bases outside the gene matches: 10. The germline V gene has CDR1 MNHGY and CDR2 SAAAGT. DNA of the CDR3: TGTGCCAGCAGCTTCACTCCCGGGACAGGGGTGAACACTGAAGCTTTCTTT. Protein: CASSFTPGTGVNTEAFF.

The chain joins TRBV28 to TRBJ1-1; perhaps TRBD1 as D (6 bases). Germline V gene sequence: CDR1 MDHEN, CDR2 SYDVKM. CDR3 length: 13 amino acids. Trimming took 9 bases from V and 5 from J, leaving 16 bases between them. CDR3 sequence: CASHREVGTEAFF. In DNA, the CDR3 is TGTGCCAGTCACAGGGAGGTAGGAACTGAAGCTTTCTTT.

This chain joins TRBV19 and TRBJ1-1; D call uncertain. This CDR3 has 12 residues. The germline V gene encodes CDR1 LNHDA and CDR2 SQIVND (reference sequence). V was clipped by 5 bases and J by 5 bases, with 9 bases between them. This CDR3 is CASSPSWTEAFF. The CDR3, as DNA: TGTGCCAGTAGTCCCTCGTGGACTGAAGCTTTCTTT.

The J gene is TRBJ2-3, the V gene TRBV6-1; D is unresolved. The CDR3 is 14 residues long. Germline lookup yields CDR1 MNHNS and CDR2 SASEGT. Trimming cost V 8 bases and J 2 bases, with 14 bases left between them. The CDR3 DNA sequence: TGTGCCAGCGCCCGAAACAGAGACACAGATACGCAGTATTTT. Amino acids: CASARNRDTDTQYF.

The CDR3, as DNA: TGTGCCAGCAGCTTGGTTGGACAGGGAACCGGGGAGCTGTTTTTT. Translated: CASSLVGQGTGELFF. The V and J genes are TRBV5-6 and TRBJ2-2; 8 nucleotides line up with TRBD1. J was trimmed by 5 bases and V by 0 bases; bases with no gene match: 3. The CDR3 extends over 15 amino acids. The germline CDR1 and CDR2 sequences are SGHDT and YYEEEE. Supplemented by reference TRBV5-6 and TRBJ2-2, the full variable domain reads DAGVTQSPTHLIKTRGQQVTLRCSPKSGHDTVSWYQQALGQGPQFIFQYYEEEERQRGNFPDRFSGHQFPNYSSELNVNALLLGDSALYLCASSLVGQGTGELFFGEGSRLTVL.